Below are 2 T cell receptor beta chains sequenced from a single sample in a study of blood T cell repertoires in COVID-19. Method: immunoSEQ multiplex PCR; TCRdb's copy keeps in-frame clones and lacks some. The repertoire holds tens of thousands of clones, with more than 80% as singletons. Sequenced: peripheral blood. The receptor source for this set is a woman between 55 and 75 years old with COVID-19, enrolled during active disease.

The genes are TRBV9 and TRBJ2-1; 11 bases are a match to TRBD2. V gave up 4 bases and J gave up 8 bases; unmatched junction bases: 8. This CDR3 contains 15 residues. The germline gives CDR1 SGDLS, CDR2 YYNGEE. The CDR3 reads CASSQTSGNPHEQFF. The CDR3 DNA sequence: TGTGCCAGCAGCCAGACTAGCGGGAATCCCCATGAGCAGTTCTTC.

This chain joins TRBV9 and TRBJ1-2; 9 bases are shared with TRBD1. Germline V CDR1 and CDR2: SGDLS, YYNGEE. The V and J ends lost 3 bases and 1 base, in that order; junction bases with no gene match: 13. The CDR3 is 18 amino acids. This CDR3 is CASSEGYGDRAFNYGYTF. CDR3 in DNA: TGTGCCAGCAGCGAGGGTTATGGGGACAGGGCTTTTAACTATGGCTACACCTTC. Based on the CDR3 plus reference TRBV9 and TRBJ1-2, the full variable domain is DSGVTQTPKHLITATGQRVTLRCSPRSGDLSVYWYQQSLDQGLQFLIQYYNGEERAKGNILERFSAQQFPDLHSELNLSSLELGDSALYFCASSEGYGDRAFNYGYTFGSGTRLTVV.